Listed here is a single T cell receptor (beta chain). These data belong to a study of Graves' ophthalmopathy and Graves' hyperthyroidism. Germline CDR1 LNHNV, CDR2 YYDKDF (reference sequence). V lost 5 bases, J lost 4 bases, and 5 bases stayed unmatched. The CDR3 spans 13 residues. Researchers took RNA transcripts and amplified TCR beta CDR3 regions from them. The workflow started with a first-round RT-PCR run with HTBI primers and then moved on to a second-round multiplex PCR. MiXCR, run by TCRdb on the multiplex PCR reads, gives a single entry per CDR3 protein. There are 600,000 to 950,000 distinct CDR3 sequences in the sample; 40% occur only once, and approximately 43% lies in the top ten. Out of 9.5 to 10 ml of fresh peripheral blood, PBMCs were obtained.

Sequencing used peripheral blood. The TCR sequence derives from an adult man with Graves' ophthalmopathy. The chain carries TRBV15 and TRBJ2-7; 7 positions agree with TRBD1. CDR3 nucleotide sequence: TGTGCCACCAGCCGGGACAGCAAATACGAGCAGTACTTC. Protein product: CATSRDSKYEQYF.